The subject of this entry is one T cell receptor beta chain. Its antigen remains unidentified. Trimming pared 6 bases from V and 4 bases from J, leaving 12 bases between. There are 13 residues in the CDR3. Germline CDR1 is LNHDA and CDR2 is SQIVND (reference sequence). This sample was taken from a study of CD8 T cells in Susac syndrome. Diagnostic criteria defined recently for definite or probable disease were met by the Susac syndrome patients. Whole-study results and caveats: Clonal expansion of CD8+ cells in Susac peaked in TEMRA cells (and in active patients). An acknowledgment was made by the study that its TCR sequencing and HLA analysis involved relatively few individuals.

RNA, at 0.5 to 1 ug, was reverse transcribed with random hexamers. By means of immunoSEQ multiplex PCR, TCR beta CDR3 spanning 54 Vbeta and 13 Jbeta underwent amplification. TCRdb reanalysed the immunoSEQ multiplex PCR reads using MiXCR and keeps one entry per CDR3 protein. Of some 97,000 distinct CDR3 sequences in the sample, 95% are singletons; the top ten hold 0.25% to 0.35%. The sample comprised CD8+ T cells from PBMCs. The TCR comes from a human donor with Susac syndrome. The chain links TRBV19 to TRBJ1-2, with D possibly TRBD1 on 5 matching bases. The CDR3 sequence: CASSSQGGYGYTF. For the CDR3, the DNA is TGTGCCAGTAGCTCCCAGGGCGGCTATGGCTACACCTTC.